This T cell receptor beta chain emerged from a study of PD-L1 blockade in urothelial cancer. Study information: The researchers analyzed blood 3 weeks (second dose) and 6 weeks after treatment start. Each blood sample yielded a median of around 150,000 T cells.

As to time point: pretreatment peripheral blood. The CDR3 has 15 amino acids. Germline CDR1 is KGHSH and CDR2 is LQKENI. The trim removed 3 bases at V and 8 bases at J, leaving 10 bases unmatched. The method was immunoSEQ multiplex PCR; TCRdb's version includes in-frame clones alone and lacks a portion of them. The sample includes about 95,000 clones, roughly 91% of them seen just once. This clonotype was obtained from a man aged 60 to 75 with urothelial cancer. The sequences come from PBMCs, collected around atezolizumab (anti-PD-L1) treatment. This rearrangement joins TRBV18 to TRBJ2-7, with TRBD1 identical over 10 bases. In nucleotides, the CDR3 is TGTGCCAGCTCACCCGGAGGACAGGGGGGAGTCAAGCAGTACTTC. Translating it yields CASSPGGQGGVKQYF.